This T cell receptor (beta chain) was identified during a study of blood T cells in healthy people across ages. For the second PCR, which ran for 7 to 11 cycles, a sample-barcoded 5' primer and a J-beta primer mix were used. Each CDR3 protein is one row after TCRdb ran MiXCR on the 5' RACE reads. The sample has around 1,000,000 distinct CDR3 sequences, around two fifths seen once. General observations from the study: Diversity figures derived from one million T cells were judged to underestimate the true value. Observed TCR beta diversity per million T cells went down as age went up. This fall followed a roughly linear course with age.

The CDR3 runs to 13 residues. CDR1 is SQVTM, CDR2 ANQGSEA, per germline. The germline V and J ends were trimmed by 2 bases and 9 bases, with 16 bases remaining between them. This clonotype was observed many times. The antigen is unknown. The sequence came from a man aged 18 to 29 in good health. V is TRBV29-1 and J is TRBJ2-5; no reliable D call. The sequenced material came from blood. Here the CDR3 reads CSVETIRPLPQYF. CDR3 in DNA: TGCAGCGTTGAAACGATTCGGCCCCTGCCCCAGTACTTC.